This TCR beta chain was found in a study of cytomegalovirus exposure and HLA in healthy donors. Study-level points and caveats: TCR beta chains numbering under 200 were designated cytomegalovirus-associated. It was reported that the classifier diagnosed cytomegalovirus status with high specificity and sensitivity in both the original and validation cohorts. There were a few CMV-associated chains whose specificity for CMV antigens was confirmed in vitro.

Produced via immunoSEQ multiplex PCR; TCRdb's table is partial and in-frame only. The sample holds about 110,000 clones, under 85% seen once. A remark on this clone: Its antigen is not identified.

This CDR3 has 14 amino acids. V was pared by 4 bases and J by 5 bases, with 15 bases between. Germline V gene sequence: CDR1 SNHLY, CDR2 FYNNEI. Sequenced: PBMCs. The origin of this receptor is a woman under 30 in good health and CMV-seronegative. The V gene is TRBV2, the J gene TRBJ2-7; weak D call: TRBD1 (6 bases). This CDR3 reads CASSGMTGFHEQYF. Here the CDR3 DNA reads TGTGCCAGCAGTGGAATGACAGGATTCCACGAGCAGTACTTC.